The 28 T cell receptor beta chains below were found in one sample sequenced in a study of shared clonotypes between healthy human individuals. TCRdb's copy holds only in-frame clones and misses some; the assay was immunoSEQ multiplex PCR. The data show some 1.5 million clones, roughly 96% seen once. The sequenced material came from naive CD4+ T cells sorted from blood. The sample's subset: CD45RA+ positively selected. These receptors were taken from a young man in good health.

The chain recombines TRBV4-3 with TRBJ2-7; no clear D. Trimming shortened V by 0 bases and J by 0 bases, and 12 bases separated the two germline ends. There are 16 residues in the CDR3. CDR1 LGHNA and CDR2 YSLEER come from the germline V gene. This chain's CDR3 is CASSQEVSVSSYEQYF. The CDR3 bases are TGCGCCAGCAGCCAAGAAGTGAGCGTGAGCTCCTACGAGCAGTACTTC.

V is TRBV6-6 and J is TRBJ1-5; no firm D call. Germline CDR1 and CDR2: MNHNY and SVGAGI (reference sequence). V lost 6 bases and J lost 3, with 3 bases in between. CDR3 length equals 11 residues. CDR3 region: CASSPNQPQHF. DNA of the CDR3: TGTGCCAGCAGCCCCAATCAGCCCCAGCATTTT.

The count of this clone is one. Other DNA sequences in this sample translate to the same CDR3. This chain links TRBV28 with TRBJ1-5; D might be TRBD1 (5 bases). V was shortened by 6 bases and J by 2 bases, with 11 bases between the two germline ends. CDR3 size: 14 residues. Germline loops: CDR1 MDHEN, CDR2 SYDVKM. The chain's CDR3 is CASSSGGGNQPQHF. CDR3 nucleotide sequence: TGTGCCAGCAGCAGCGGAGGGGGCAATCAGCCCCAGCATTTT. Variable domain in full (rest from reference TRBV28 and TRBJ1-5): DVKVTQSSRYLVKRTGEKVFLECVQDMDHENMFWYRQDPGLGLRLIYFSYDVKMKEKGDIPEGYSVSREKKERFSLILESASTNQTSMYLCASSSGGGNQPQHFGDGTRLSIL.

CDR3 in amino acids: CASSGGGTPNTGELFF. As DNA, the CDR3 is TGCGCCAGCAGTGGAGGAGGGACCCCGAACACCGGGGAGCTGTTTTTT. The chain joins TRBV10-1 to TRBJ2-2, with D perhaps TRBD2 (6 bases). V gave up 4 bases and J gave up 0 bases, with 12 bases separating them. The germline CDR1 and CDR2 sequences are WNHNN and SYGVQD (reference sequence). The CDR3 loop spans 16 amino acids.

The chain joins TRBV6-5 to TRBJ2-1; possible D gene TRBD2, 5 bases. V lost 3 bases and J 4 bases, leaving 16 bases between the germline ends. Germline-derived CDR1 and CDR2 are MNHEY and SVGAGI. CDR3 length: 16 residues. CDR3 nucleotides: TGTGCCAGCAGTTATTCCGGCGCGGGTACATACAATGAGCAGTTCTTC. This codes for CASSYSGAGTYNEQFF.

This clone was observed a single time. The V and J genes are TRBV5-4 and TRBJ2-1; TRBD1 matches 9 bases. V shed 5 bases and J 7 bases; nucleotides not matched to a gene: 16. The CDR3 spans 17 residues. In germline, CDR1 is SGHNT, CDR2 YYREEE (reference sequence). The CDR3 coding sequence is TGTGCCAGCAGACCTAGCCCCCCGGGACAGGGTTCGAATGAGCAGTTCTTC. It is translated as CASRPSPPGQGSNEQFF.

The chain uses TRBV28 and TRBJ1-1; TRBD1 matches 8 bases. CDR1 and CDR2 (germline): MDHEN, SYDVKM. The V gene end was trimmed by 3 bases and the J gene end by 1 base; junction bases not matched to a gene: 4. The CDR3 is 15 amino acids. The CDR3 spells CASSFAGTGNTEAFF. In DNA form, the CDR3 reads TGTGCCAGCAGTTTCGCGGGGACAGGGAACACTGAAGCTTTCTTT. Together with reference TRBV28 and TRBJ1-1, the CDR3 gives the full variable domain: DVKVTQSSRYLVKRTGEKVFLECVQDMDHENMFWYRQDPGLGLRLIYFSYDVKMKEKGDIPEGYSVSREKKERFSLILESASTNQTSMYLCASSFAGTGNTEAFFGQGTRLTVV.

The chain couples TRBV18 to TRBJ2-7; a weak D match, TRBD1 (5 bases). V lost 5 bases to trimming and J lost 6 bases, with 11 bases between them. CDR3 size: 12 residues. From germline, CDR1 is KGHSH and CDR2 LQKENI. CDR3 sequence (DNA): TGTGCCAGCTCAGACAGAGGCGGCGAGCAGTACTTC. This encodes CASSDRGGEQYF.

The genes are TRBV7-2 and TRBJ2-7; D is possibly TRBD2 (5 bases). The CDR3 is made up of 13 amino acids. The ends were cut back, 5 bases at V and 2 bases at J, with 10 bases in the middle. Germline assignment: CDR1 SGHTA and CDR2 FQGNSA. The CDR3 nucleotides are TGTGCCAGCAGCCACCTGAGGGCCTACGAGCAGTACTTC. Its protein product is CASSHLRAYEQYF. The full variable domain, in which reference TRBV7-2 and TRBJ2-7 provide the parts outside the CDR3, is GAGVSQSPSNKVTEKGKDVELRCDPISGHTALYWYRQSLGQGLEFLIYFQGNSAPDKSGLPSDRFSAERTGGSVSTLTIQRTQQEDSAVYLCASSHLRAYEQYFGPGTRLTVT.

This chain connects TRBV4-2 to TRBJ2-7, with a weak D call TRBD2 (5 bases). Germline values: CDR1 LGHNA, CDR2 YNFKEQ. The length of the CDR3 is 17 residues. Trimming shortened V by 1 base and J by 0 bases, and 16 bases separated the two germline ends. CDR3 region: CASSQASGVRPSYEQYF. The CDR3 DNA is TGTGCCAGCAGCCAAGCAAGCGGCGTCAGGCCCTCCTACGAGCAGTACTTC.

V and J are TRBV5-4 and TRBJ1-1; D possibly corresponds to TRBD1 (6 bases). CDR1 SGHNT and CDR2 YYREEE come from the germline V gene (reference sequence). V was shortened by 3 bases and J by 5 bases, with 17 bases between the two germline ends. The CDR3 runs 15 residues. This CDR3 reads CASSSPLQGWTEAFF. The CDR3 DNA reads TGTGCCAGCAGCTCCCCCTTACAGGGTTGGACTGAAGCTTTCTTT.

The chain carries TRBV11-2 and TRBJ2-5; D unclear. Germline V gene sequence: CDR1 SGHAT, CDR2 FQNNGV. Between the trimmed V and J ends, which lost 1 base and 4 bases, there was a span of 13 bases. The CDR3 totals 15 residues. The CDR3 sequence is CASSLGSLLRETQYF. The DNA for the CDR3 is TGTGCCAGCAGCTTAGGATCCCTATTACGAGAGACCCAGTACTTC.

The chain combines TRBV7-9 with TRBJ2-7, with a weak D call TRBD1 (8 bases). The CDR3 is 14 residues long. V was cut by 2 bases and J by 5 bases, with 13 bases left in between. Per germline, CDR1 SEHNR and CDR2 FQNEAQ (reference sequence). The CDR3 reads CASSLNRGGDEQYF. Here the CDR3 DNA reads TGTGCCAGCAGCTTAAACAGGGGGGGCGACGAGCAGTACTTC.

The chain couples TRBV2 to TRBJ2-7, with unresolved D. The length of the CDR3 is 11 residues. The germline gives CDR1 SNHLY, CDR2 FYNNEI. V was clipped by 8 bases and J by 7 bases, with 12 bases between them. The CDR3 region is CASGPELEQYF. The CDR3 DNA follows: TGTGCCAGCGGGCCAGAACTAGAGCAGTACTTC.

This clone was recorded only once. The chain couples TRBV5-1 to TRBJ1-3; D is ambiguous. The germline V and J ends were trimmed by 3 bases and 9 bases, with 22 bases remaining between them. This CDR3 is 16 amino acids long. CDR1 SGHRS and CDR2 YFSETQ come from the germline V gene. The CDR3 sequence is CASSSGVRGPGFTIYF. In DNA form, the CDR3 reads TGCGCCAGCAGCTCCGGTGTGCGCGGGCCCGGTTTCACCATATATTTT.

The rearrangement uses TRBV18 and TRBJ1-4, with TRBD1 matching over 10 bases. The V segment lost 0 bases and the J segment 3 bases; nucleotides outside the gene matches: 7. The CDR3 is 18 residues long. The germline CDR1 and CDR2 sequences are KGHSH and LQKENI. CDR3 sequence (DNA): TGTGCCAGCTCACCACCGGGGACAGGGGCTTTTGCTAATGAAAAACTGTTTTTT. Residues: CASSPPGTGAFANEKLFF.

The chain links TRBV7-8 to TRBJ1-1, with D uncertain. CDR1 and CDR2 from the germline V gene are SGHVS and FQNEAQ. V lost 5 bases, J lost 0 bases, and 13 bases lay in between. The CDR3 runs 15 residues. The CDR3, as DNA: TGTGCCAGCAGCCCAGTATTACATGTGAACACTGAAGCTTTCTTT. It yields the protein CASSPVLHVNTEAFF. Drawing the rest from reference TRBV7-8 and TRBJ1-1, the complete variable domain is GAGVSQSPRYKVAKRGQDVALRCDPISGHVSLFWYQQALGQGPEFLTYFQNEAQLDKSGLPSDRFFAERPEGSVSTLKIQRTQQEDSAVYLCASSPVLHVNTEAFFGQGTRLTVV.

The J gene is TRBJ2-3, the V gene TRBV27; either TRBD1 or TRBD2 may supply D (5 bases each). The V gene lost 8 bases and the J gene lost 1 base, with 16 bases spanning the gap. Looked up from germline, CDR1 is MNHEY and CDR2 is SMNVEV (reference sequence). CDR3 length: 15 amino acids. The CDR3 nucleotides are TGTGCCAGCGGGGGTGTGGAGCGGCGCACAGATACGCAGTATTTT. This sequence encodes CASGGVERRTDTQYF.

This clone was observed once. The chain couples TRBV7-3 to TRBJ2-7; 7 bases fit TRBD2. The germline gives CDR1 SGHTA, CDR2 FQGTGA. This CDR3 is 14 amino acids long. V shed 1 base and J 7 bases; nucleotides not matched to a gene: 7. The CDR3 protein is CASSLSRPGGEQYF. The CDR3 DNA reads as TGTGCCAGCAGCTTAAGCCGACCGGGGGGAGAGCAGTACTTC.

Here the CDR3 reads CAISGGKETQYF. The CDR3 nucleotides read TGTGCCATCAGTGGGGGGAAAGAGACCCAGTACTTC. The chain joins TRBV10-3 to TRBJ2-5; D could derive from TRBD1 or TRBD2 (5 bases each). This CDR3 spans 12 amino acids. The germline CDR1 and CDR2 sequences are ENHRY and SYGVKD. Deletions cut 4 bases from V and 3 bases from J, with 6 bases between.

This clone was detected a few times. This rearrangement joins TRBV6-1 to TRBJ2-3, with D maybe TRBD2 (6 bases). This CDR3 is 14 amino acids long. CDR1 is MNHNS, CDR2 SASEGT, per germline. With 2 bases removed from V and 5 bases from J, the gap between germline ends came to 11 bases. Here the CDR3 reads CASSEPEGVDTQYF. CDR3 nucleotides: TGTGCCAGCAGTGAACCGGAGGGAGTAGATACGCAGTATTTT.

In its sample, this clone was seen a few times. Other DNA sequences in this sample translate to the same CDR3. The chain has TRBV28 and TRBJ2-5, with no clear D. Trimming took 4 bases from V and 1 from J, leaving 1 base between them. Looked up from germline, CDR1 is MDHEN and CDR2 is SYDVKM. CDR3 length: 11 residues. For the CDR3, the DNA is TGTGCCAGCAGTTCCCAAGAGACCCAGTACTTC. Protein product: CASSSQETQYF.

The chain links TRBV4-3 to TRBJ1-1; weak D call: TRBD1 (5 bases). The V and J ends lost 1 base and 1 base respectively, with 10 bases between them. Looked up from germline, CDR1 is LGHNA and CDR2 is YSLEER. The length of the CDR3 is 15 residues. For the CDR3, the DNA is TGCGCCAGCAGCCAAGTCGAGCAGGGGAACACTGAAGCTTTCTTT. This codes for CASSQVEQGNTEAFF.

The V gene is TRBV5-1, the J gene TRBJ2-1; tentative D call: TRBD2 (6 bases). The germline V and J ends were trimmed by 2 bases and 1 base, with 13 bases remaining between them. This CDR3 spans 16 amino acids. Germline V gene sequence: CDR1 SGHRS, CDR2 YFSETQ. CDR3 loop: CASSFSGEASYNEQFF. CDR3 nucleotide sequence: TGCGCCAGCAGCTTTTCGGGAGAAGCATCCTACAATGAGCAGTTCTTC.

This sequence joins TRBV18 and TRBJ1-5; TRBD1 agrees at 7 bases. The CDR3 is made up of 15 amino acids. CDR1 KGHSH and CDR2 LQKENI come from the germline V gene. With 4 bases clipped from V and 1 base from J, the junction kept 4 bases outside the gene matches. CDR3 sequence (DNA): TGTGCCAGCTCACGGGACAGAGAAAGCAATCAGCCCCAGCATTTT. Its translation is CASSRDRESNQPQHF. Full variable domain (outside the CDR3, taken from reference TRBV18 and TRBJ1-5): NAGVMQNPRHLVRRRGQEARLRCSPMKGHSHVYWYRQLPEEGLKFMVYLQKENIIDESGMPKERFSAEFPKEGPSILRIQQVVRGDSAAYFCASSRDRESNQPQHFGDGTRLSIL.

In nucleotides, the CDR3 is TGTGCCAGCAGCTTGGGTGCGTGGACAGGGCGGAACACCGGGGAGCTGTTTTTT. It encodes CASSLGAWTGRNTGELFF. J is TRBJ2-2 and V is TRBV11-2; 8 positions agree with TRBD1. V was pared by 3 bases and J by 1 base, with 10 bases of the junction left unmatched. Germline loops: CDR1 SGHAT, CDR2 FQNNGV. The CDR3 is 18 residues long.

The chain couples TRBV10-3 to TRBJ2-1, with D perhaps assigned TRBD1 or TRBD2 (5 bases each). Germline V gene data show CDR1 as ENHRY and CDR2 as SYGVKD. V lost 3 bases to trimming and J lost 7 bases, with 19 bases between them. The CDR3 length is 16 residues. This chain's CDR3 is CAISDPSGRAENEQFF. The DNA for the CDR3 is TGTGCCATCAGTGACCCCAGCGGCAGGGCAGAGAATGAGCAGTTCTTC.

V usage is TRBV18 and J usage is TRBJ2-5; unclear D gene. The CDR3 spans 12 residues. CDR1 and CDR2 (germline): KGHSH, LQKENI. Trimming removed 3 bases from V and 5 bases from J, with 7 bases in between. The CDR3 nucleotides read TGTGCCAGCTCACCTTCCACGGAGACCCAGTACTTC. It encodes CASSPSTETQYF.